This entry features one T cell receptor (beta chain) sequence. The table lists this clonotype with many counts. Its specific antigen is unknown. Base qualities are missing; no much larger clone stands one base away. The TCR beta CDR3 regions were amplified from RNA transcripts. A first-round RT-PCR of the TCR CDR3 used the HTBI primer set with the Qiagen OneStep RT-PCR kit. Libraries were constructed in a second round of multiplex PCR, after which size selection and purification were carried out. The libraries were sequenced on an Illumina HiSeq2000 using paired-end 100 bp reads. The original methods were these. Raw data were processed with SOAPnuke, discarding reads with adapters, uncalled bases, mean Phred below 15, or no exact constant-primer or identifier match. High-quality paired reads were merged with COPE v1.2.5, and unique nucleotide sequences were defined as clonotypes. Clonotypes were aligned to IMGT TRBV, TRBD and TRBJ reference segments using MiTCR v1.1. Only V-J combinations with frequency above 0.0001, covering about 99% of repertoires, were analysed. The TCS score was defined as F50 (clonal expansion) divided by E x V (chaos), with BLOSUM62-based TCRdist calculated between CDR3 peptides within each V-J. Welch's t-statistics and random forest reduced fewer than 550 V-J features to under 15, which were used in a naive Bayes classifier (R e1071). The similarity between thyroid and blood repertoires was quantified using the Morisita-Horn index. The raw public data were reprocessed by TCRdb itself: fastp quality trimming at Q25, MiXCR clonotype calling, in-frame beta chains only. All rows with the same CDR3 protein become a single entry with the most common DNA and genes. These V and J calls derive from TCRdb rather than the authors' analysis. The sample records 550,000 to 700,000 distinct CDR3 sequences, 46% of which are singletons. Under 20% of the sample belongs to the ten largest clones.

The germline V gene encodes CDR1 ENHRY and CDR2 SYGVKD. The cysteine opens and the phenylalanine closes a CDR3 of 15 amino acids. Only CDR3 DNA remains: 45 bases, in frame from the first base. V lost 3 bases and J lost 0 bases; the stretch between them is 11 bases long. Patients with uncontrolled infections, other autoimmune diseases, pregnancy or lactation were excluded. Diagnoses relied on clinical symptoms, serum thyroxine and TRAb, thyroid ultrasound and orbital computed tomography. Trizol reagent was used to extract total RNA, and RNA quality was then checked on an Agilent 2100 Bioanalyzer. These data are taken from a study of T cells in Graves' hyperthyroidism and ophthalmopathy (dated by TCRdb to between 2018 and 2021). For the wider study: A discovery cohort of about 96 patients, 43 with Graves' ophthalmopathy and more than 55 with stable Graves' hyperthyroidism, was used to find distinguishing TCR V-J signatures. An independent validation cohort of around 19 hyperthyroidism patients and about 15 patients who later progressed to ophthalmopathy tested prospective prediction of ophthalmopathy. For training and testing, the approximately 97 patients in the discovery cohort were randomly divided in a 7:3 ratio. The study also compared thyroid tissue and blood T-cell repertoires from 5 to 7 Graves' hyperthyroidism patients. Following sampling, methimazole starting at 30 mg daily was given to hyperthyroidism patients, and high-dose intravenous methylprednisolone was given to ophthalmopathy patients. According to the paper, TCR Vbeta CDR3 sequencing was carried out on about 140 peripheral blood samples, which came from under 50 ophthalmopathy, about 75 hyperthyroidism and roughly 17 progressor patients. Study-level results and caveats: Sample size was not statistically predetermined, and investigators were not blinded to group allocation. Most expanded thyroid clonotypes (frequency above 0.001) were also found in blood, which suggests that blood repertoires may mirror thyroid immune responses. In cross-validation, a model built on a 13 V-J signature told ophthalmopathy apart from stable hyperthyroidism with 85% to 90% sensitivity and approximately 81% specificity, and in testing the same model reached 80%/75%. In validation, the model predicted progression to ophthalmopathy with approximately 71% sensitivity and 72% to 85% specificity, a median of roughly seven months before onset.

This TCR came from an adult woman with Graves' disease, either hyperthyroidism or ophthalmopathy (not recorded which). Sequenced input: peripheral blood or thyroid tissue (not recorded which). The chain uses TRBV10-3 and TRBJ1-2, with the D segment identity uncertain. The DNA sequence is given as TGTGCCATCAGTGACCCCAGAAGTACTAACTATGGCTACACCTTC. This encodes CAISDPRSTNYGYTF.